This entry is about one TCR beta chain. TCRdb's copy holds only in-frame clones and misses some; the assay was immunoSEQ multiplex PCR. The profile shows around 70,000 clones, 75% to 90% of them singletons. V gave up 0 bases and J gave up 5 bases, with 4 bases separating them. The length of the CDR3 is 12 residues. Per germline, CDR1 SNHLY and CDR2 FYNNEI. The sample belongs to a study of OX40 agonist ivuxolimab in advanced cancers. Across the study: A diagnosis of hepatocellular carcinoma, melanoma, renal cell or head and neck cancer was present in dose-escalation patients. Two cutaneous melanoma patients and one hepatocellular carcinoma patient, three in all, had partial responses.

The sequencing here drew on CD4+ or CD8+ T cells sorted from blood, taken in a trial of the OX40 agonist ivuxolimab. The chain links TRBV2 to TRBJ1-2; D gene ambiguous. The origin of this receptor is an adult with an advanced solid tumor such as melanoma, head and neck, liver or kidney cancer. The DNA of the CDR3 is TGTGCCAGCAGTGAAGCCGATTATGGCTACACCTTC. It specifies CASSEADYGYTF.